This T cell receptor (beta chain) was sequenced for a study of cytomegalovirus exposure and HLA in healthy donors. Germline V gene data show CDR1 as SGHTA and CDR2 as FQGNSA. V lost 1 base, J lost 2 bases, and 5 bases lay in between. CDR3 length: 13 residues. Data came from immunoSEQ multiplex PCR; TCRdb stores just in-frame clones and leaves some out. Here the sample spans 200,000 or so clones, about 80% being singletons. In its sample, this clone was seen once. This specimen includes other DNA sequences encoding the same CDR3. The V gene is TRBV7-2, the J gene TRBJ2-5; D ambiguous. The clonotype originates from a man in his late teens or twenties in good health and CMV-seropositive. Material: PBMCs. Here the CDR3 reads CASSLGPQETQYF. The CDR3 DNA sequence: TGTGCCAGCAGCTTAGGGCCACAAGAGACCCAGTACTTC. Full variable domain (remainder filled in from reference TRBV7-2 and TRBJ2-5): GAGVSQSPSNKVTEKGKDVELRCDPISGHTALYWYRQSLGQGLEFLIYFQGNSAPDKSGLPSDRFSAERTGGSVSTLTIQRTQQEDSAVYLCASSLGPQETQYFGPGTRLLVL.